The 5 T cell receptor beta chains reported below all come from one sample, sequenced in a study of graft-versus-host responses after intestinal transplantation (dated by TCRdb to the early 2020s). Explained via the paper, the time point label denotes: cells obtained before transplantation from donor or recipient. Their target antigens are unknown. Library construction relied on the immunoSEQ multiplex PCR assay. TCRdb re-hosts the immuneACCESS table, in-frame sequences only. Its copies lack some clones; in the studies checked, an unresolved V gene accounts for under half of them, and the cause for the rest is not known. The sample table records 81,000 or so clones; around 93% of these occur just once. The ten largest clones add up to approximately 1.1% of the sample. The starting material was unstimulated CD8+ T cells sorted from spleen or lymph node cells, obtained before transplant. These receptors all stem from a human donor who was the organ donor for an intestinal transplant.

The V and J genes are TRBV9 and TRBJ1-1; 8 bases map to TRBD1. The CDR3 totals 17 residues. Germline values: CDR1 SGDLS, CDR2 YYNGEE. J was trimmed by 3 bases and V by 3 bases; bases with no gene match: 13. The CDR3 DNA reads TGTGCCAGCAGCGGAGCGGGTGGGGACAGGACTTACACTGAAGCTTTCTTT. Its protein is CASSGAGGDRTYTEAFF.

This chain connects TRBV15 to TRBJ2-7; tentatively, D is TRBD2 (5 bases). The CDR3 loop spans 13 amino acids. Germline assignment: CDR1 LNHNV and CDR2 YYDKDF (reference sequence). Deletions cut 4 bases from V and 4 bases from J, with 11 bases between. CDR3 protein: CATSTVTGYEQYF. The CDR3 nucleotides read TGTGCCACCAGCACCGTGACGGGGTACGAGCAGTACTTC.

This chain uses TRBV4-2 with TRBJ2-7; TRBD1 matches 8 bases. CDR3 size: 18 residues. Germline CDR1 is LGHNA and CDR2 is YNFKEQ. V gave up 0 bases and J gave up 0 bases; unmatched junction bases: 10. In DNA form, the CDR3 reads TGTGCCAGCAGCCAAGAAGACGGACAGGGCAGGAGCTCCTACGAGCAGTACTTC. This encodes CASSQEDGQGRSSYEQYF.

This chain links TRBV18 with TRBJ1-1; D call uncertain. Germline V lookup: CDR1 KGHSH, CDR2 LQKENI. V was shortened by 3 bases and J by 2 bases, with 10 bases between the two germline ends. This CDR3 is built from 14 residues. CDR3 in amino acids: CASSPVGANTEAFF. The CDR3, as DNA: TGTGCCAGCTCACCGGTAGGAGCAAACACTGAAGCTTTCTTT.

V and J are TRBV9 and TRBJ1-1; D ambiguous. Between the trimmed V and J ends, which lost 0 bases and 0 bases, there was a span of 6 bases. The CDR3 runs 14 residues. CDR1 and CDR2 from the germline V gene are SGDLS and YYNGEE. CDR3 loop: CASSVAGMNTEAFF. The CDR3 DNA is TGTGCCAGCAGCGTAGCAGGCATGAACACTGAAGCTTTCTTT.